This is a list of T cell receptor beta chains from one sample in a study of T cells in Graves' hyperthyroidism and ophthalmopathy. TCRdb used MiXCR to reprocess the multiplex PCR reads, holding one entry per CDR3 protein. The sample lists about 640,000 distinct CDR3 sequences; more than 14% were seen once. Sequencing used blood. Receptors originate from a woman in her 50s with Graves' ophthalmopathy. Each CDR3 is given without its conserved first and last residue.

v_call: TRBV4-1; cdr3_length: 15; cdr3_aa: ASSQVAGALKPDTQY
v_call: TRBV6-1; cdr3_length: 14; cdr3_aa: ASTSPGLAGNNEQF
v_call: TRBV27; cdr3_length: 12; cdr3_aa: ASSKGLGTDTQY
v_call: TRBV27; cdr3_length: 11; cdr3_aa: ASGPGLSQPQH
v_call: TRBV6-2/TRBV6-3; cdr3_length: 13; cdr3_aa: ASSYEFRDTNGYT
v_call: TRBV19; cdr3_length: 16; cdr3_aa: ASSMGLAGGPVIQEQF
v_call: TRBV13; cdr3_length: 13; cdr3_aa: ASSLVQGYTGELF
v_call: TRBV30; cdr3_length: 16; cdr3_aa: AWSVRGWTGITFQPQH
v_call: TRBV7-2; cdr3_length: 14; cdr3_aa: ASNVPILQGVDTQY
v_call: TRBV11-3; cdr3_length: 12; cdr3_aa: ASSLARPTETQY
v_call: TRBV29-1; cdr3_length: 12; cdr3_aa: SGGGGAGGNTIY
v_call: TRBV20-1; cdr3_length: 10; cdr3_aa: SARFGRRGYT
v_call: TRBV19; cdr3_length: 11; cdr3_aa: ASSLGIAGGLY
v_call: TRBV7-2; cdr3_length: 12; cdr3_aa: ASSHRQGAYGYT
v_call: TRBV27; cdr3_length: 18; cdr3_aa: ASSLRGVHLTAGGHETQY
v_call: TRBV7-3; cdr3_length: 11; cdr3_aa: ASSERPTDTQY
v_call: TRBV12-3/TRBV12-4; cdr3_length: 14; cdr3_aa: ASSFRQGANSDTQY
v_call: TRBV6-4; cdr3_length: 11; cdr3_aa: ASSDYNTGELF
v_call: TRBV7-3; cdr3_length: 12; cdr3_aa: ASSSQGGDTEAF
v_call: TRBV28; cdr3_length: 12; cdr3_aa: ASSFLLATDTQY
v_call: TRBV24-1; cdr3_length: 16; cdr3_aa: ATSDFMGSGSPNNEQF
v_call: TRBV6-1; cdr3_length: 13; cdr3_aa: ASRYRDGGYNEQF
v_call: TRBV5-6; cdr3_length: 15; cdr3_aa: ASSLGLAGVRVGELF
v_call: TRBV7-6; cdr3_length: 11; cdr3_aa: ASSLESEGPLH
v_call: TRBV30; cdr3_length: 10; cdr3_aa: AWRQGAYEQY
v_call: TRBV13; cdr3_length: 11; cdr3_aa: ASTQRGRMEQY
v_call: TRBV2; cdr3_length: 13; cdr3_aa: ASSRRTGISDTQY
v_call: TRBV7-8; cdr3_length: 13; cdr3_aa: ASSPRAGPFYEQY
v_call: TRBV11-2; cdr3_length: 12; cdr3_aa: ASSLELARYEQY
v_call: TRBV7-9; cdr3_length: 14; cdr3_aa: ASSLDPSGSPGELF
v_call: TRBV7-2; cdr3_length: 14; cdr3_aa: ASSSTGGFAKNIQY
v_call: TRBV20-1; cdr3_length: 10; cdr3_aa: SARAIAETQY
v_call: TRBV7-2; cdr3_length: 16; cdr3_aa: ASSLDPGKGGALYGYT
v_call: TRBV2; cdr3_length: 13; cdr3_aa: ASSEAGDKYNEQF
v_call: TRBV2; cdr3_length: 10; cdr3_aa: ASNQWLDEQY
v_call: TRBV27; cdr3_length: 15; cdr3_aa: ASSLGVGDMSYNEQF
v_call: TRBV28; cdr3_length: 14; cdr3_aa: ASSSPGDGWNTEAF
v_call: TRBV18; cdr3_length: 11; cdr3_aa: ASGVYVVDEQF
v_call: TRBV3-1; cdr3_length: 11; cdr3_aa: ASSQGGTTGYT
v_call: TRBV7-6; cdr3_length: 12; cdr3_aa: ASSFYGQAETQY
v_call: TRBV6-2/TRBV6-3; cdr3_length: 13; cdr3_aa: ASSPGPPRVEPQH
v_call: TRBV24-1; cdr3_length: 13; cdr3_aa: ATSDTRQFPYGYT
v_call: TRBV10-3; cdr3_length: 10; cdr3_aa: AISPSAETQY
v_call: TRBV12-3/TRBV12-4; cdr3_length: 12; cdr3_aa: ASRGQGYQETQY
v_call: TRBV27; cdr3_length: 16; cdr3_aa: ASSPTSTGGQGYNEQF
v_call: TRBV2; cdr3_length: 11; cdr3_aa: ASTTDLDNEQF
v_call: TRBV15; cdr3_length: 12; cdr3_aa: ATSIRQGPYEQY
v_call: TRBV9; cdr3_length: 13; cdr3_aa: ASRATDKSGNTIY
v_call: TRBV7-2; cdr3_length: 12; cdr3_aa: ASSANGGPDTQY